The table lists the clone carrying this TCR beta chain with a count of one. The antigen remains undetermined. This sample was taken from a study of OX40 agonist ivuxolimab in advanced cancers. Regarding the study as a whole: Expanded clones were, on average, more numerous in CD8+ T cells than in CD4+.

Data came from immunoSEQ multiplex PCR; TCRdb stores just in-frame clones and leaves some out. The table shows about 33,000 clones, with 80% to 85% occurring only once. The source of this sequence is an adult with an advanced solid tumor such as melanoma, head and neck, liver or kidney cancer. Source: CD4+ or CD8+ T cells sorted from blood, taken in a trial of the OX40 agonist ivuxolimab.

DNA for the CDR3: TGTGCCAGCAGTGACAGGGAGGGCGGAAACACCATATATTTT. Residues: CASSDREGGNTIYF. The V call is TRBV6-5, the J call TRBJ1-3, with 7 positions matching TRBD1. The CDR3 runs 14 residues. V lost 5 bases, J lost 4 bases, and 5 bases stayed unmatched. The germline gives CDR1 MNHEY, CDR2 SVGAGI.